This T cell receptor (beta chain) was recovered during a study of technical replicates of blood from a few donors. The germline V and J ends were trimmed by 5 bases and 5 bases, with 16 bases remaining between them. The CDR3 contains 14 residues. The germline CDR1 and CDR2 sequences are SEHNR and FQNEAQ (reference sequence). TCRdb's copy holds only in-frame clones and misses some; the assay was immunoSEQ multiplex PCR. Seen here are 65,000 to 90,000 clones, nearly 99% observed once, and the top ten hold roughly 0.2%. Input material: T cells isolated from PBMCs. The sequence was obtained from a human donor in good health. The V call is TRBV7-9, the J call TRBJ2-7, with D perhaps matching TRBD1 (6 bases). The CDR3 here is CASSAGTNPHEQYF. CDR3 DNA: TGTGCCAGCAGCGCCGGGACAAACCCCCACGAGCAGTACTTC.